Shown below are 10 T cell receptor beta chains from a single sample sequenced in a study of beta chain features in type 1 diabetes. Expressed TCRB transcripts were sequenced after all isolated RNA was converted to cDNA. The table came from immunoSEQ multiplex PCR; TCRdb's copy has only in-frame clones and leaves some out. Of about 260,000 clones listed, around 65% are singletons. Material: naive CD4+ T cells from blood. These receptors all come from a man aged 25 to 40 in good health.

In the case of this clone: Other nucleotide sequences from this sample produce the same CDR3. J is TRBJ1-1 and V is TRBV29-1, with D unresolved. Germline loops: CDR1 SQVTM, CDR2 ANQGSEA. V lost 3 bases and J 0 bases, leaving 8 bases between the germline ends. The CDR3 loop spans 13 amino acids. The CDR3 here is CSVEAGLNTEAFF. The CDR3, as DNA: TGCAGCGTTGAGGCCGGGTTGAACACTGAAGCTTTCTTT. The whole variable domain, remainder taken from reference TRBV29-1 and TRBJ1-1, is SAVISQKPSRDICQRGTSLTIQCQVDSQVTMMFWYRQQPGQSLTLIATANQGSEATYESGFVIDKFPISRPNLTFSTLTVSNMSPEDSSIYLCSVEAGLNTEAFFGQGTRLTVV.

The chain joins TRBV28 to TRBJ2-5, with D maybe TRBD2 (6 bases). V lost 5 bases, J lost 5 bases, and 12 bases lay in between. The CDR3 consists of 13 residues. CDR1 is MDHEN and CDR2 is SYDVKM in the germline V gene. The CDR3: CASSLGGLETQYF. DNA of the CDR3: TGTGCCAGCAGTCTCGGAGGGCTCGAGACCCAGTACTTC.

With respect to this clone: The sample holds other DNA sequences that translate to the same CDR3. The CDR3 nucleotides are TGTGCCAGCAGCATTCAAGAGACCCAGTACTTC. Its protein product is CASSIQETQYF. The chain has TRBV7-9 and TRBJ2-5, with no clear D. This CDR3 is 11 amino acids long. Germline loops: CDR1 SEHNR, CDR2 FQNEAQ (reference sequence). Between the trimmed V and J ends, which lost 5 bases and 2 bases, there was a span of 3 bases.

The rearrangement uses TRBV30 and TRBJ1-6, with D possibly matching TRBD1 (6 bases). This CDR3 contains 16 residues. Trimming took off 3 bases at V and 6 bases at J, with 18 bases between the two ends. Germline CDR1 reads GTSNPN; CDR2 reads SVGIG (reference sequence). The CDR3, as DNA: TGTGCCTGGAGGCCAGTCGTCGGGACACCTAATTCACCCCTCCACTTT. It codes for CAWRPVVGTPNSPLHF.

This chain joins TRBV30 and TRBJ2-7; D tentatively reads TRBD1 or TRBD2 (5 bases each). V lost 1 base and J 6 bases, leaving 16 bases between the germline ends. This CDR3 comprises 14 residues. Germline values: CDR1 GTSNPN, CDR2 SVGIG (reference sequence). CDR3 DNA sequence: TGTGCCTGGAGTGCCGAATGGGGGACGGCCGAGCAGTACTTC. Residues: CAWSAEWGTAEQYF.

The rearrangement uses TRBV5-4 and TRBJ1-2, with D possibly TRBD1 on 6 matching bases. Germline lookup yields CDR1 SGHNT and CDR2 YYREEE (reference sequence). V lost 2 bases to trimming and J lost 5 bases, with 16 bases between them. CDR3 length: 15 residues. DNA for the CDR3: TGTGCCAGCAGCTTAATGGGCAGGGGCCTATATGGCTACACCTTC. This encodes CASSLMGRGLYGYTF.

The chain links TRBV30 to TRBJ2-3; D uncertain. V was shortened by 0 bases and J by 3 bases, with 13 bases between the two germline ends. The CDR3 runs to 15 residues. CDR1 is GTSNPN, CDR2 SVGIG, per germline (reference sequence). The CDR3 loop reads CAWSVLGFGTDTQYF. CDR3 coding DNA: TGTGCCTGGAGTGTACTGGGGTTCGGAACAGATACGCAGTATTTT.

Only a few counts were recorded for this clone. This sequence joins TRBV7-9 and TRBJ1-4; D gene unclear. Trimming removed 6 bases at V and 0 bases at J, with 11 bases between. Germline V gene sequence: CDR1 SEHNR, CDR2 FQNEAQ (reference sequence). The CDR3 sequence is 15 residues long. The CDR3 region is CASRPSRATNEKLFF. Here the CDR3 DNA reads TGTGCCAGCAGGCCGAGTCGGGCAACTAATGAAAAACTGTTTTTT. The full variable domain, rest sourced from reference TRBV7-9 and TRBJ1-4, is DTGVSQNPRHKITKRGQNVTFRCDPISEHNRLYWYRQTLGQGPEFLTYFQNEAQLEKSRLLSDRFSAERPKGSFSTLEIQRTEQGDSAMYLCASRPSRATNEKLFFGSGTQLSVL.

V and J are TRBV29-1 and TRBJ2-2, with TRBD2 matching over 7 bases. The CDR3 extends over 14 amino acids. Germline lookup yields CDR1 SQVTM and CDR2 ANQGSEA. V was pared by 7 bases and J by 3 bases, with 8 bases of the junction left unmatched. The CDR3: CSALGGRDTGELFF. The CDR3 DNA reads TGCAGCGCATTGGGAGGGAGGGACACCGGGGAGCTGTTTTTT.

This chain links TRBV6-1 with TRBJ2-1, with 7 bases fitting TRBD2. Germline V CDR1 and CDR2: MNHNS, SASEGT. V was pared by 5 bases and J by 4 bases, with 14 bases of the junction left unmatched. CDR3 size: 17 residues. This chain's CDR3 is CASSKGGTSDAYNEQFF. The CDR3 nucleotides read TGTGCCAGCAGTAAAGGCGGAACTAGCGACGCATACAATGAGCAGTTCTTC.